This TCR beta chain was recovered during a study of T cell repertoires in ileal Crohn's disease (dated by TCRdb to between 2019 and 2020). Background on the whole study: The median duration of disease was approximately 7.9 years, and at the time of surgery around 40% of patients were active smokers. Every patient underwent surgery because of a complication, which was stricturing disease in 61% of cases and penetrating disease in around 39%. Postoperative therapy was given to about half of the patients, with thiopurines administered to fewer than 13 patients and anti-TNF agents administered to 18 patients. The M6 samples were biopsies of the neoterminal ileum collected during postoperative colonoscopy. TCR repertoire analysis was performed in about 61 Crohn's disease patients drawn from a prospective multicentre cohort. Running in parallel with the study was a multicentre cohort set up to find predictors of early endoscopic recurrence following ileocolonic resection. Endoscopic postoperative recurrence was defined by a Rutgeerts score above i0. A total of some 170 mucosal samples from around 57 patients were sequenced, collected from several sites on the surgical specimen as well as at postoperative endoscopy.

The intended sense of this specimen's time point label: neoterminal ileum biopsy at postoperative endoscopy, about 6 months after surgery. Adults with ileal or ileocolonic Crohn's disease and an indication for ileocolonic resection were eligible for inclusion. Whole ileal mucosal biopsies were kept frozen at -80 degrees C prior to DNA extraction. A TRizol-based method was used to extract genomic DNA from the frozen whole biopsies, and the DNA was quantified with a NanoDrop 2000 spectrophotometer. For commercial TCRB immunosequencing, about 500 nanograms of biopsy DNA were submitted for each sample. Adaptive Biotechnology amplified the CDR3 regions from genomic DNA with a two-step multiplex PCR designed to control amplification bias. Primers covering every V and J gene segment were used in the first PCR, while barcodes and Illumina adapters were added in the second PCR. CDR3 libraries were sequenced using an Illumina instrument. The source study handled its data this way. Vendor-provided pipelines were combined with custom analysis of raw data in R/Bioconductor under R version 3.3.0. Clonality, ranging from 0 to 1, was calculated as the inverse of the normalised Shannon entropy of all productive clones. High-frequency clones were defined as the share of the repertoire taken up by the top 100 clones, keeping only clones that passed a 95% confidence test. Overlap between samples was measured with the Morisita-Horn index, while repertoire diversity was measured with the Simpson index. Here the immuneACCESS table is served through TCRdb, limited to in-frame sequences with V and J called. Missing clones are a known gap in these copies; in checked studies unresolved V genes cover under half, and the rest lacks a known reason. The V and J calls and clone size were taken over from that table, and D and trimming were inferred from the DNA. In all, the sample holds roughly 3,900 clones, and just under 80% of those were seen once. The ten biggest clones cover around 14% of the sample.

The V and J ends are trimmed by 5 bases and 6 bases, leaving 21 bases between them. Via the germline V gene, CDR1 is SNHLY and CDR2 FYNNEI. Spanning cysteine to phenylalanine, the CDR3 consists of 16 amino acids. Only the CDR3 DNA stays, 48 bases, in frame from base 1. The sample holds a few counts of this clone. No antigen is known for it. One base away there is no much larger clone; base qualities are not given. Points the paper makes about the study in general: Within the first year after surgery, the timing of postoperative endoscopy varied, and the median delay was almost seven months. A significantly higher proportion of clonal expansions was observed in active smokers at surgery than in non-smokers (roughly 27% vs 19%, p=0.02). Higher percentages of high-frequency clones at the time of surgery were linked to endoscopic recurrence, and every patient with clonality above 26.8% (18/57) had recurrence. Only a subgroup of patients, of unstated size, had mucosal CD4 and CD8 T cells sorted and sequenced. Sorted CD8 T cells carried more high-frequency clones than CD4 T cells, suggesting mucosal expansions were mainly CD8.

The chain is made from TRBV2 and TRBJ2-3; TRBD2 could be the D gene, as 6 bases match. This clonotype was obtained from an adult with Crohn's disease. Sequencing input: ileal tissue. Here is the DNA: TGTGCCAGCAGTTACCCGGGAGACGTGGTGTCCGATACGCAGTATTTT. Its protein reads: CASSYPGDVVSDTQYF.